Each of the 14 T cell receptor beta chains below was sequenced from the same sample in a study of cytotoxic CD8 clonotypes in ibrutinib-treated CLL. Libraries were prepared by immunoSEQ multiplex PCR; TCRdb keeps only in-frame clonotypes and omits some of them. The table lists 150,000 to 200,000 clones, 70% to 90% of them singletons. The input for sequencing was PBMCs, taken at disease progression, from a patient treated with ibrutinib. These receptors all come from a human donor with chronic lymphocytic leukemia.

The chain recombines TRBV7-8 with TRBJ1-5, with TRBD1 identical over 7 bases. Germline V gene sequence: CDR1 SGHVS, CDR2 FQNEAQ. CDR3 length equals 15 residues. Trimming took 4 bases from V and 4 from J; bases not matched to a gene: 7. The DNA of the CDR3 is TGTGCCAGCAGCTCTGCCGGGACAGCGAATCAGCCCCAGCATTTT. Amino acids: CASSSAGTANQPQHF. The variable domain in full, completed from reference TRBV7-8 and TRBJ1-5, reads GAGVSQSPRYKVAKRGQDVALRCDPISGHVSLFWYQQALGQGPEFLTYFQNEAQLDKSGLPSDRFFAERPEGSVSTLKIQRTQQEDSAVYLCASSSAGTANQPQHFGDGTRLSIL.

The J gene is TRBJ2-7, the V gene TRBV7-2; 8 bases map to TRBD2. V gave up 5 bases and J gave up 3 bases; unmatched junction bases: 15. The CDR3 is 17 amino acids. Germline CDR1 reads SGHTA; CDR2 reads FQGNSA. CDR3 protein: CASSPESAGVNVYEQYF. CDR3 in DNA: TGTGCCAGCAGCCCCGAGTCAGCGGGAGTTAATGTCTACGAGCAGTACTTC.

The chain carries TRBV5-1 and TRBJ1-3; no definite D call. The CDR3 covers 16 residues. Germline CDR1 reads SGHRS; CDR2 reads YFSETQ. The ends were cut back, 4 bases at V and 4 bases at J, with 18 bases in the middle. The CDR3 region is CASSPRPQTGGNTIYF. The CDR3 nucleotides read TGCGCCAGCAGCCCAAGACCCCAAACGGGGGGAAACACCATATATTTT.

V gene TRBV6-5 combines with J gene TRBJ1-1; maybe TRBD1 (5 bases). The germline V gene has CDR1 MNHEY and CDR2 SVGAGI. The V end was cut by 5 bases, the J end by 5 bases, with 9 bases between. This CDR3 is 12 amino acids long. The chain's CDR3 is CASSRGATEAFF. The CDR3 nucleotides read TGTGCCAGCAGTCGCGGGGCGACTGAAGCTTTCTTT.

This clone was seen only once. One end of the junction does not line up with germline, which may come from a read error. The genes are TRBV2 and TRBJ2-1; the D is unclear. The CDR3 runs 14 residues. Per the germline V gene, CDR1 is SNHLY and CDR2 is FYNNEI. Here the CDR3 reads CASSEDGAYNEQFF. DNA of the CDR3: TGTGCCAGCAGCGAAGATGGAGCTTACAATGAGCAGTTCTTC.

This chain uses TRBV5-1 with TRBJ2-6, with TRBD1 matching 8 bases. V lost 3 bases to trimming and J lost 4 bases; unmatched junction nucleotides: 6. Germline V gene data show CDR1 as SGHRS and CDR2 as YFSETQ. The CDR3 runs to 16 residues. The CDR3 reads CASSYQGATGANVLTF. CDR3 nucleotides: TGCGCCAGCAGCTATCAGGGGGCCACAGGGGCCAACGTCCTGACTTTC.

This chain connects TRBV10-3 to TRBJ2-1; tentatively, D is TRBD1 (6 bases). The germline V gene has CDR1 ENHRY and CDR2 SYGVKD. V shed 2 bases and J shed 5 bases, with 19 bases lying between them. The CDR3 covers 17 residues. CDR3 nucleotides: TGTGCCATCAGTGAGCCAGTGACAGGTAGAACCAACAATGAGCAGTTCTTC. Protein: CAISEPVTGRTNNEQFF.

V and J are TRBV5-6 and TRBJ1-2; TRBD1 might be the D (6 bases). The CDR3 runs to 14 residues. Germline CDR1 and CDR2: SGHDT and YYEEEE. V lost 4 bases, J lost 8 bases, and 18 bases lay in between. CDR3 sequence (DNA): TGTGCCAGCAGCGGCGGCGCAGGGGATAGGGGCTACACCTTC. The encoded protein is CASSGGAGDRGYTF.

CDR3 region: CASSQGRVTGISHEQYF. The CDR3 nucleotides are TGTGCCAGCAGCCAAGGTAGGGTGACAGGAATAAGCCACGAGCAGTACTTC. This sequence joins TRBV4-2 and TRBJ2-7; tentative D call: TRBD1 (6 bases). V was trimmed by 1 base and J by 5 bases, leaving 21 bases between them. Germline V lookup: CDR1 LGHNA, CDR2 YNFKEQ. This CDR3 is 17 amino acids long.

This rearrangement joins TRBV10-1 to TRBJ2-2, with no clear D. V was clipped by 6 bases and J by 4 bases, with 3 bases between them. The CDR3 is 11 residues long. In germline, CDR1 is WNHNN, CDR2 SYGVQD (reference sequence). CDR3 loop: CASRGTGELFF. DNA of the CDR3: TGCGCCAGCAGGGGCACCGGGGAGCTGTTTTTT.

The chain employs TRBV7-9 and TRBJ2-7; TRBD1 aligns across 8 bases. V lost 5 bases to trimming and J lost 4 bases; unmatched junction nucleotides: 10. Germline-derived CDR1 and CDR2 are SEHNR and FQNEAQ (reference sequence). The CDR3 consists of 15 residues. The CDR3 DNA sequence: TGTGCCAGCAGCGGCCCCCGACAGGGGCCATACGAGCAGTACTTC. Protein product: CASSGPRQGPYEQYF.

V and J are TRBV28 and TRBJ2-7; D gene ambiguous. Trimming pared 4 bases from V and 6 bases from J, leaving 4 bases between. The germline CDR1 and CDR2 sequences are MDHEN and SYDVKM. The CDR3 has 10 amino acids. This CDR3 is CASSYLEQYF. The DNA of the CDR3 is TGTGCCAGCAGTTACCTCGAGCAGTACTTC.

This sequence joins TRBV6-1 and TRBJ1-1; D perhaps matches TRBD1 (5 bases). The CDR3 contains 13 residues. Germline CDR1 and CDR2: MNHNS and SASEGT. Between the trimmed V and J ends, which lost 4 bases and 5 bases, there was a span of 11 bases. The CDR3 DNA sequence: TGTGCCAGCAGTGTGAAGGGGTCGACTGAAGCTTTCTTT. Protein sequence: CASSVKGSTEAFF.

The chain carries TRBV5-1 and TRBJ1-2; weak D call: TRBD1 (6 bases). CDR3 size: 15 residues. The germline CDR1 and CDR2 sequences are SGHRS and YFSETQ. V was shortened by 4 bases and J by 2 bases, with 15 bases between the two germline ends. The CDR3 here is CASSDSTGSNYGYTF. In nucleotides, the CDR3 is TGCGCCAGCAGCGATTCGACAGGATCCAACTATGGCTACACCTTC. Together with reference TRBV5-1 and TRBJ1-2, the CDR3 gives the full variable domain: KAGVTQTPRYLIKTRGQQVTLSCSPISGHRSVSWYQQTPGQGLQFLFEYFSETQRNKGNFPGRFSGRQFSNSRSEMNVSTLELGDSALYLCASSDSTGSNYGYTFGSGTRLTVV.